Listed below are T cell receptor beta chains from one sample, sequenced in a study of blood T cell repertoires in COVID-19. TCRdb keeps only in-frame clones here, not all; method: immunoSEQ multiplex PCR. The sample carries around 170,000 clones, under 80% recorded once. Input material: peripheral blood. These receptors originate from a woman of 80 years or more with acute or convalescent COVID-19. Each CDR3 is given with its conserved first and last residue. The D gene is left open where the match is weak. Size tells how often a clone was seen (once, few, many) or the class of an expanded clone, and some rows leave it out.

J: TRBJ2-3; size: once; D: TRBD1; V: TRBV28; DNA: TGTGCCAGCGGGGGTTTGACAGGGAGAGCAGATACGCAGTATTTT; CDR3: CASGGLTGRADTQYF
J: TRBJ1-2; size: NA; D: NA; V: TRBV28; DNA: TGTGCCAGCAGTTTATGGGTTGAGGGGGGGTATGGCTACACCTTC; CDR3: CASSLWVEGGYGYTF
J: TRBJ2-1; size: NA; D: NA; V: TRBV28; DNA: TGTGCCAGCAGTTTTCGCGGTGAGCAGTTCTTC; CDR3: CASSFRGEQFF
J: TRBJ1-1; size: NA; D: NA; V: TRBV29-1; DNA: TGCAGCGTTGACAGTAACATGAACACTGAAGCTTTCTTT; CDR3: CSVDSNMNTEAFF
J: TRBJ1-2; size: NA; D: NA; V: TRBV7-2; DNA: TGTGCCAGCAGCCCCCAGGGCTCTTCTAACTATGGCTACACCTTC; CDR3: CASSPQGSSNYGYTF
J: TRBJ1-2; size: NA; D: NA; V: TRBV5-5; DNA: TGTGCCAGCAGCTTGTACAGGGATGGCAGAGATGGCTACACCTTC; CDR3: CASSLYRDGRDGYTF
J: TRBJ2-3; size: NA; D: TRBD2; V: TRBV5-1; DNA: TGCGCCAGCAGCGTAACTAGCGGGACCGATACGCAGTATTTT; CDR3: CASSVTSGTDTQYF
J: TRBJ2-7; size: NA; D: NA; V: TRBV7-2; DNA: TGTGCCAGCAGCTTATTACAGAGTCTAAACTCCTACGAGCAGTACTTC; CDR3: CASSLLQSLNSYEQYF
J: TRBJ1-4; size: once; D: TRBD1; V: TRBV10-3; DNA: TGTGCCATCAGTGGGGCGGTGACAGGGAATGAAAAACTGTTTTTT; CDR3: CAISGAVTGNEKLFF
J: TRBJ2-2; size: NA; D: NA; V: TRBV24-1; DNA: TGTGCCACCAGTAGCCCCACCGGGGAGCTGTTTTTT; CDR3: CATSSPTGELFF
J: TRBJ1-3; size: few; D: TRBD1; V: TRBV9; DNA: TGTGCCAGCAGCGCGGGACAGGGTCTCGCTGGAAACACCATATATTTT; CDR3: CASSAGQGLAGNTIYF
J: TRBJ2-1; size: NA; D: TRBD1; V: TRBV27; DNA: TGTGCCAGCAGTCGCCGGGACAGGGGCGGCAATGAGCAGTTCTTC; CDR3: CASSRRDRGGNEQFF
J: TRBJ1-1; size: NA; D: TRBD1; V: TRBV2; DNA: TGTGCCAGCAGCCCCGGACAGGGAACAGGTGAAGCTTTCTTT; CDR3: CASSPGQGTGEAFF
J: TRBJ2-3; size: NA; D: NA; V: TRBV3-1/TRBV3-2; DNA: TGTGCCAGCAGCCCCGGACATACTAGCACAGATACGCAGTATTTT; CDR3: CASSPGHTSTDTQYF
J: TRBJ1-6; size: NA; D: NA; V: TRBV28; DNA: TGTGCCAGCAGCGACAGAGCTAATTCACCCCTCCACTTT; CDR3: CASSDRANSPLHF
J: TRBJ1-5; size: NA; D: NA; V: TRBV11-2; DNA: TGTGCCAGCAGCTCAAGCTGGACAGCCCGCAATCAGCCCCAGCATTTT; CDR3: CASSSSWTARNQPQHF
J: TRBJ2-1; size: few; D: TRBD2; V: TRBV5-1; DNA: TGCGCCAGCAGCCACGGACTAGCGGGAGTAACGATAACCTACAATGAGCAGTTCTTC; CDR3: CASSHGLAGVTITYNEQFF
J: TRBJ1-1; size: NA; D: NA; V: TRBV6-4; DNA: TGTGCCACCGCCGAGTTGGACACTGAAGCTTTCTTT; CDR3: CATAELDTEAFF
J: TRBJ2-5; size: NA; D: NA; V: TRBV7-9; DNA: TGTGCCAGCAGCTTACCCGCAGGCACCGTTACCCAGTACTTC; CDR3: CASSLPAGTVTQYF
J: TRBJ2-2; size: NA; D: TRBD2; V: TRBV11-2; DNA: TGTGCCAGCAGTTCCCAGACTAGCGGGAGGATCCACGGGGAGCTGTTTTTT; CDR3: CASSSQTSGRIHGELFF
J: TRBJ2-7; size: NA; D: TRBD2; V: TRBV3-1/TRBV3-2; DNA: TGTGCCAGCAGCCCCCGGGAGGGCTGGAGAAAAGGGTACGAGCAGTACTTC; CDR3: CASSPREGWRKGYEQYF
J: TRBJ1-1; size: NA; D: NA; V: TRBV18; DNA: TGTGCCAGCTCACCGGGAGCGGGCACTGAAGCTTTCTTT; CDR3: CASSPGAGTEAFF
J: TRBJ2-7; size: NA; D: TRBD1; V: TRBV7-2; DNA: TGTGCCAGCAGCCGGGACAGGGTATACGAGCAGTACTTC; CDR3: CASSRDRVYEQYF
J: TRBJ1-1; size: NA; D: NA; V: TRBV28; DNA: TGTGCCAGCAGTCGACTCCAGAGGAGTAAAGCTTTCTTT; CDR3: CASSRLQRSKAFF
J: TRBJ1-3; size: once; D: NA; V: TRBV2; DNA: TGTGCCAGCAGGGGGAGCTCTGGAAACACCATATATTTT; CDR3: CASRGSSGNTIYF
J: TRBJ1-5; size: NA; D: NA; V: TRBV6-5; DNA: TGTGCCAGCAGTACGACTGAGGCCTACAATCAGCCCCAGCATTTT; CDR3: CASSTTEAYNQPQHF
J: TRBJ2-5; size: NA; D: TRBD2; V: TRBV2; DNA: TGTGCCAGCAGTGAGGCAGCGGGAAGAGAGACCCAGTACTTC; CDR3: CASSEAAGRETQYF
J: TRBJ1-6; size: NA; D: NA; V: TRBV10-3; DNA: TGTGCCATCAGTGAGAGGGGAATAGACAATTCACCCCTCCACTTT; CDR3: CAISERGIDNSPLHF
J: TRBJ2-7; size: NA; D: NA; V: TRBV5-1; DNA: TGCGCCAGCAGCTTAGAGTCCAACTCCTACGAGCAGTACTTC; CDR3: CASSLESNSYEQYF
J: TRBJ1-2; size: NA; D: NA; V: TRBV19; DNA: TGTGCCCAAGGGCGGGGGTATGGCTACACCTTC; CDR3: CAQGRGYGYTF
J: TRBJ2-2; size: NA; D: NA; V: TRBV7-9; DNA: TGTGCCAGCCAATTCGGGGAGCTGTTTTTT; CDR3: CASQFGELFF
J: TRBJ2-3; size: NA; D: NA; V: TRBV27; DNA: TGTGCCAGCAGACGACCTACCGGATCACAGGCCGGGGGTACGCAGTATTTT; CDR3: CASRRPTGSQAGGTQYF
J: TRBJ2-1; size: few; D: NA; V: TRBV11-3; DNA: TGTGCCAGCAGCTTAGATCAGGGAATATCCGGCAATGAGCAGTTCTTC; CDR3: CASSLDQGISGNEQFF
J: TRBJ2-1; size: few; D: NA; V: TRBV6-2/TRBV6-3; DNA: TGTGCCAGCACCCCCCCAGGCCCGTACAATGAGCAGTTCTTC; CDR3: CASTPPGPYNEQFF
J: TRBJ2-3; size: NA; D: TRBD2; V: TRBV6-2/TRBV6-3; DNA: TGTGCCAGCAGTTACTCGTCGACTAGCGGGGCCAGCCTCCTTATTACGCAGTATTTT; CDR3: CASSYSSTSGASLLITQYF
J: TRBJ2-5; size: NA; D: NA; V: TRBV5-1; DNA: TGCGCCAGCAGCTTGGGCCGAATGCAGGAGACCCAGTACTTC; CDR3: CASSLGRMQETQYF
J: TRBJ2-5; size: NA; D: NA; V: TRBV6-2/TRBV6-3; DNA: TGTGCCAGCAGTTACGGGGGGTACCAAGAGACCCAGTACTTC; CDR3: CASSYGGYQETQYF
J: TRBJ2-1; size: NA; D: NA; V: TRBV27; DNA: TGTGCCAGCAGTTTATCAAGCTATAGCTCCTACAATGAGCAGTTCTTC; CDR3: CASSLSSYSSYNEQFF
J: TRBJ2-1; size: NA; D: NA; V: TRBV29-1; DNA: TGCAGCGTTGATGTTGGAGAGAGCGTGGTCTTC; CDR3: CSVDVGESVVF
J: TRBJ1-4; size: few; D: NA; V: TRBV19; DNA: TGTGCCAGTAGCCCCAACGGGAATCCAACTAATGAAAAACTGTTTTTT; CDR3: CASSPNGNPTNEKLFF
J: TRBJ1-3; size: NA; D: NA; V: TRBV4-3; DNA: TGCGCCAGCAGCCTCCTTGGTGGCAGGGGAAGTGGAAACACCATATATTTT; CDR3: CASSLLGGRGSGNTIYF
J: TRBJ1-1; size: NA; D: NA; V: TRBV4-1; DNA: TGCGCCAGCAGCCCTACCACTACCGGGACACAGGTCACTGAAGCTTTCTTT; CDR3: CASSPTTTGTQVTEAFF
J: TRBJ1-5; size: NA; D: NA; V: TRBV6-6; DNA: TGTGCCAGCAGTACAGACAGATCATTCCAGCCCCAGCATTTT; CDR3: CASSTDRSFQPQHF
J: TRBJ2-3; size: NA; D: NA; V: TRBV18; DNA: TGTGCCAGCTCACCACTGAGACAAGGGGGAGATACGCAGTATTTT; CDR3: CASSPLRQGGDTQYF
J: TRBJ1-5; size: once; D: TRBD1; V: TRBV6-2/TRBV6-3; DNA: TGTGCCAGCAGTATCGGCCTCGACAGGGGGATTGGTCAGCCCCAGCATTTT; CDR3: CASSIGLDRGIGQPQHF
J: TRBJ2-5; size: NA; D: NA; V: TRBV6-2/TRBV6-3; DNA: TGTGCCAGCAGTTATAACAGGGTAAAGACCCAGTACTTC; CDR3: CASSYNRVKTQYF
J: TRBJ2-1; size: NA; D: TRBD2; V: TRBV18; DNA: TGTGCCAGCTCACCACTCGGACTAGCGGGACACAATGAGCAGTTCTTC; CDR3: CASSPLGLAGHNEQFF
J: TRBJ2-2; size: NA; D: TRBD2; V: TRBV11-3; DNA: TGTGCCAGCAGCTCCCGAGGTTACCTAGCGGGAGCGGGCGGGGAGCTGTTTTTT; CDR3: CASSSRGYLAGAGGELFF
J: TRBJ2-7; size: NA; D: TRBD1; V: TRBV4-2; DNA: TGTGCCAGCAGCCAAGATCCAGGACAGGGGACCTACGAGCAGTACTTC; CDR3: CASSQDPGQGTYEQYF
J: TRBJ2-1; size: few; D: TRBD2; V: TRBV25-1; DNA: TGTGCCAGCAGTGAAGGCGGGAGAGGTGGTAAGTTCTTC; CDR3: CASSEGGRGGKFF